This is a list of T cell receptor beta chains from one sample in a study of T cell repertoires in cytomegalovirus infection. A single record per CDR3 protein comes from TCRdb applying MiXCR to the reads. Altogether about 920,000 distinct CDR3 sequences are present, roughly 30% being singletons, with the ten largest covering 11% to 15%. These receptors' antigens are unknown. The sample was cultured CD8+ T cells from PBMCs, taken from culture after CMV antigen stimulation. Receptor source: a human donor in good health (CMV status not recorded). Some clones in this sample may be carry-over from other donors' samples. Each CDR3 is given with its conserved first and last residue. The D gene is left open where the match is weak. Clone sizes are given selectively: once, few, many, or a class where the clone is expanded.

j_call d_call v_call clone_size cdr3_aa cdr3_nt
TRBJ1-1 NA TRBV11-2 many CASSLVGATEAFF TGTGCCAGCAGCTTAGTGGGGGCCACTGAAGCTTTCTTT
TRBJ1-1 NA TRBV4-2 NA CASSHVLSLNTEAFF TGTGCCAGCAGCCATGTGCTGAGTCTGAACACTGAAGCTTTCTTT
TRBJ1-1 NA TRBV2 many CASQEGGEAFF TGTGCCAGCCAGGAGGGGGGTGAAGCTTTCTTT
TRBJ1-1 NA TRBV4-1 NA CASSQDWGTEAFF TGCGCCAGCAGCCAAGATTGGGGCACTGAAGCTTTCTTT
TRBJ1-6 NA TRBV20-1 NA CSANDRPSSYNSPLHF TGCAGTGCCAATGATAGACCAAGCTCCTATAATTCACCCCTCCACTTT
TRBJ2-1 TRBD2 TRBV7-6 NA CASSNRLAGGPYNEQFF TGTGCCAGCAGCAACCGCCTAGCGGGGGGGCCTTACAATGAGCAGTTCTTC
TRBJ2-4 NA TRBV6-1 once CASSERQRSLAKNIQYF TGTGCCAGCAGTGAAAGACAGCGAAGTTTAGCCAAAAACATTCAGTACTTC
TRBJ1-2 NA TRBV28 NA CASSPLLVYGYTF TGTGCCAGCAGTCCGCTACTGGTCTATGGCTACACCTTC
TRBJ1-5 TRBD1 TRBV7-8 many CASSRQGDQPQHF TGTGCCAGCAGCCGACAGGGGGATCAGCCCCAGCATTTT
TRBJ2-5 NA TRBV19 NA CASSPVDRQETQYF TGTGCCAGTAGTCCCGTTGACAGACAAGAGACCCAGTACTTC
TRBJ1-5 NA TRBV28 NA CASTLVSNQPQHF TGTGCCAGCACCCTGGTCTCTAATCAGCCCCAGCATTTT
TRBJ1-2 NA TRBV5-4 few CASSNGRVTFGYTF TGTGCCAGCAGCAACGGCAGGGTGACGTTTGGCTACACCTTC
TRBJ2-5 NA TRBV4-1 NA CASSQDGWDSTQETQYF TGCGCCAGCAGCCAAGATGGGTGGGACTCCACCCAAGAGACCCAGTACTTC
TRBJ1-1 NA TRBV12-3/TRBV12-4 few CASSLMVGTMNTEAFF TGTGCCAGCAGTTTAATGGTGGGAACCATGAACACTGAAGCTTTCTTT
TRBJ2-5 NA TRBV7-8 NA CASSLDRIQETQYF TGTGCCAGCAGCTTAGACAGAATCCAAGAGACCCAGTACTTC
TRBJ2-1 NA TRBV7-9 NA CASSSSWGSDEQFF TGTGCCAGCAGCTCGAGTTGGGGTTCCGATGAGCAGTTCTTC
TRBJ1-2 NA TRBV7-9 few CASSSWRDIYYGYTF TGTGCCAGCAGCTCTTGGCGGGACATTTACTATGGCTACACCTTC
TRBJ1-2 TRBD1 TRBV29-1 NA CSVEVGTGYYGYTF TGCAGCGTTGAAGTCGGGACAGGGTACTATGGCTACACCTTC
TRBJ1-3 NA TRBV19 few CASSIDPGSLSSGNTIYF TGTGCCAGTAGTATAGATCCGGGCAGCCTGAGCTCTGGAAACACCATATATTTT
TRBJ1-1 NA TRBV11-1 NA CASSLRGEGGPGEAFF TGTGCCAGCAGCTTAAGAGGGGAGGGTGGGCCAGGTGAAGCTTTCTTT
TRBJ2-3 TRBD1 TRBV4-1 NA CASSQWTGGTDTQYF TGCGCCAGCAGTCAATGGACAGGGGGCACAGATACGCAGTATTTT
TRBJ2-7 NA TRBV12-3/TRBV12-4 few CASSFSLMGPYEQYF TGTGCCAGCAGTTTTTCTCTGATGGGCCCCTACGAGCAGTACTTC
TRBJ2-1 NA TRBV6-1 NA CASSYTGGDYNEQFF TGTGCCAGCAGTTATACAGGGGGGGACTACAATGAGCAGTTCTTC
TRBJ2-1 NA TRBV10-3 NA CAISDSGQYNEQFF TGTGCCATCAGTGACAGCGGACAGTACAATGAGCAGTTCTTC
TRBJ1-2 TRBD1 TRBV5-1 NA CASSSPPGQGIDGYTF TGCGCCAGCAGCTCACCCCCGGGACAGGGGATCGATGGCTACACCTTC
TRBJ2-1 NA TRBV27 many CASSLSGGSSYNEQFF TGTGCCAGCAGTTTATCTGGCGGAAGCTCCTACAATGAGCAGTTCTTC
TRBJ2-1 NA TRBV27 NA CASRGLLDNEQFF TGTGCCAGCAGGGGTCTCCTGGACAATGAGCAGTTCTTC
TRBJ1-5 NA TRBV2 NA CASSDFEGSNQPQHF TGTGCCAGCAGTGACTTTGAGGGTAGCAATCAGCCCCAGCATTTT
TRBJ1-1 NA TRBV6-6 few CASSYRQATTTAFF TGTGCCAGCAGTTACCGACAGGCCACGACGACGGCTTTCTTT
TRBJ1-4 NA TRBV7-2 few CASSSYGGGEKLFF TGTGCCAGCAGCTCCTATGGAGGTGGTGAAAAACTGTTTTTT
TRBJ1-2 TRBD1 TRBV9 NA CASSGERTGNGYTF TGTGCCAGCAGCGGGGAAAGGACAGGGAATGGCTACACCTTC
TRBJ2-3 TRBD2 TRBV12-3/TRBV12-4 few CASSLAGGATDTQYF TGTGCCAGCAGCCTAGCGGGGGGTGCCACAGATACGCAGTATTTT
TRBJ2-3 NA TRBV12-5 few CASGPGGDSTDTQYF TGTGCTAGTGGTCCGGGTGGTGATAGCACAGATACGCAGTATTTT
TRBJ1-2 TRBD1 TRBV7-9 many CASSSGTGGYGYTF TGTGCCAGCAGCTCCGGGACAGGGGGCTATGGCTACACCTTC
TRBJ2-1 NA TRBV6-5 few CASSYSKRGSYNEQFF TGTGCCAGCAGTTACTCGAAACGGGGTTCCTACAATGAGCAGTTCTTC
TRBJ2-1 TRBD1 TRBV27 once CASRSSYRGKAYNEQFF TGTGCCAGCAGATCCTCCTACAGGGGGAAGGCCTACAATGAGCAGTTCTTC
TRBJ1-4 NA TRBV12-3/TRBV12-4 NA CASSALLSTNEKLFF TGTGCCAGCAGCGCATTACTTTCAACTAATGAAAAACTGTTTTTT
TRBJ2-5 NA TRBV27 NA CASSFQGVKETQYF TGTGCCAGCAGTTTTCAAGGGGTGAAGGAGACCCAGTACTTC
TRBJ2-5 NA TRBV5-1 few CASSPVPREETQYF TGCGCCAGCAGCCCCGTCCCCAGGGAAGAGACCCAGTACTTC
TRBJ1-2 NA TRBV7-2 many CASSEPTVYGYTF TGTGCCAGCAGCGAACCGACAGTGTATGGCTACACCTTC
TRBJ2-2 NA TRBV7-4 NA CASSSRLLGLRELFF TGTGCCAGCAGCTCCAGACTCCTAGGCCTCCGGGAGCTGTTTTTT
TRBJ1-1 NA TRBV4-3 few CASSQVASANTEAFF TGCGCCAGCAGCCAAGTAGCCTCCGCGAACACTGAAGCTTTCTTT
TRBJ2-3 TRBD2 TRBV7-8 many CASRERGATDTQYF TGTGCCAGTAGGGAGCGGGGGGCCACAGATACGCAGTATTTT
TRBJ1-5 NA TRBV27 many CASSQGSSNQPQHF TGTGCCAGTAGTCAGGGATCTAGCAATCAGCCCCAGCATTTT
TRBJ2-2 NA TRBV11-3 NA CASSLHPSSAGELFF TGTGCCAGCAGCTTACATCCTAGCTCTGCCGGGGAGCTGTTTTTT
TRBJ2-2 TRBD1 TRBV6-1 many CASSERAGGYTGELFF TGTGCCAGCAGTGAACGAGCAGGGGGCTATACCGGGGAGCTGTTTTTT
TRBJ2-2 TRBD1 TRBV18 few CASSPPDRATGELFF TGTGCCAGCTCACCGCCTGACAGGGCCACCGGGGAGCTGTTTTTT
TRBJ1-6 NA TRBV4-3 NA CASSQEWASGYNSPLHF TGCGCCAGCAGCCAAGAATGGGCAAGCGGTTATAATTCACCCCTCCACTTT
TRBJ2-2 NA TRBV19 few CASQKHLTTGELFF TGTGCCAGTCAAAAACACCTTACCACCGGGGAGCTGTTTTTT
TRBJ2-2 TRBD1 TRBV7-9 NA CASSQPTGSNTGELFF TGTGCCAGCAGCCAACCGACAGGGTCGAACACCGGGGAGCTGTTTTTT
TRBJ2-3 TRBD1 TRBV4-1 NA CASSPRSGQGMVTDTQYF TGCGCCAGCAGCCCCCGCTCGGGACAGGGGATGGTAACAGATACGCAGTATTTT
TRBJ2-1 TRBD1 TRBV4-2 NA CASSQLNTGGPGDEQFF TGTGCCAGCAGCCAACTTAATACAGGGGGCCCCGGGGATGAGCAGTTCTTC
TRBJ2-3 TRBD1 TRBV19 NA CASSIGGQISTDTQYF TGTGCCAGTAGTATAGGGGGACAGATTAGCACAGATACGCAGTATTTT